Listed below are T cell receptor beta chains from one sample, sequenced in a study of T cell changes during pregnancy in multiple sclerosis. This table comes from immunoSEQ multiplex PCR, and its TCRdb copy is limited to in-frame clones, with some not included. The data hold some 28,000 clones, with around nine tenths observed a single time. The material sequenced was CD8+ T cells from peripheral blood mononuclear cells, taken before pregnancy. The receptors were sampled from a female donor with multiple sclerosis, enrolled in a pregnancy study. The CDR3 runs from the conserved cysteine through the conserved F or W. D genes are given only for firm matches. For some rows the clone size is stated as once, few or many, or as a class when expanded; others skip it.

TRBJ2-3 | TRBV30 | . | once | CAWSSLGLGGDTQYF | TGTGCCTGGAGCTCCCTGGGGCTTGGTGGAGATACGCAGTATTTT
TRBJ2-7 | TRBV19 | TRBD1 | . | CASSISQGSSYEQYF | TGTGCCAGTAGTATCTCACAGGGGAGCTCCTACGAGCAGTACTTC
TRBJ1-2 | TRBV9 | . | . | CASSAGDGPNYGYTF | TGTGCCAGCAGCGCGGGGGACGGCCCTAACTATGGCTACACCTTC
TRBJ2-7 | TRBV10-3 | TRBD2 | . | CAIAGTSDTYEQYF | TGTGCCATTGCCGGGACTAGCGACACCTACGAGCAGTACTTC
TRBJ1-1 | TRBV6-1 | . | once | CASSEQGLNTEAFF | TGTGCCAGCAGTGAACAGGGGTTGAACACTGAAGCTTTCTTT
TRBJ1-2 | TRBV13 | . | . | CASSLAMTANYGYTF | TGTGCCAGCAGCTTAGCTATGACAGCAAACTATGGCTACACCTTC
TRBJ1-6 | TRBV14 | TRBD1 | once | CASSQTLGTEHSSLNSPLHF | TGTGCCAGCAGCCAAACCCTCGGGACAGAACATTCATCGTTAAATTCACCCCTCCACTTT
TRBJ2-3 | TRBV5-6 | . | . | CASTLGGTQYF | TGTGCCAGCACCCTGGGGGGTACGCAGTATTTT
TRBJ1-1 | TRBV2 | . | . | CASSEGTAYTEAFF | TGTGCCAGCAGTGAAGGGACAGCGTACACTGAAGCTTTCTTT
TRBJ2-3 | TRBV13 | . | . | CASSSAQSGWGGTDTQYF | TGTGCCAGCAGCTCCGCCCAGTCGGGTTGGGGGGGCACAGATACGCAGTATTTT
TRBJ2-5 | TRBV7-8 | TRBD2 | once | CASSQPGLGQETQYF | TGTGCCAGCAGCCAACCGGGACTAGGGCAAGAGACCCAGTACTTC
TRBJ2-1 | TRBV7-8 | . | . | CASSLLYGTVDEQFF | TGTGCCAGCAGCTTACTATACGGGACTGTAGATGAGCAGTTCTTC
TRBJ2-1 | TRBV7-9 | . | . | CASSLGSAYNEQFF | TGTGCCAGCAGCTTGGGTAGCGCCTACAATGAGCAGTTCTTC
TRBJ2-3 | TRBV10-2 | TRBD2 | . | CASSDPPGTSGGAAITDTQYF | TGCGCCAGCAGTGACCCACCCGGGACTAGCGGGGGGGCCGCGATAACAGATACGCAGTATTTT
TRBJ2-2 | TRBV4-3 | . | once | CASSQGQGKRIGELFF | TGCGCCAGCAGCCAAGGGCAGGGAAAAAGAATAGGGGAGCTGTTTTTT
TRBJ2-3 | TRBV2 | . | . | CASSLWGGQTDTQYF | TGTGCCAGCAGTTTGTGGGGGGGCCAGACAGATACGCAGTATTTT
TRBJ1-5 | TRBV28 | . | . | CASSFPTTGGVHNNQPQHF | TGTGCCAGCAGTTTCCCAACCACCGGGGGGGTACACAATAATCAGCCCCAGCATTTT
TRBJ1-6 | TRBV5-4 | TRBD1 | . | CASSSLRDSNSPLHF | TGTGCCAGCAGCTCCCTCCGGGACAGTAATTCACCCCTCCACTTT
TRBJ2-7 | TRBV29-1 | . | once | CSVLSYEQYF | TGCAGCGTCCTCAGCTACGAGCAGTACTTC
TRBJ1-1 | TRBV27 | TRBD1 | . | CASRAIDRGPWNTEAFF | TGTGCCAGCAGGGCGATCGACAGGGGCCCGTGGAACACTGAAGCTTTCTTT
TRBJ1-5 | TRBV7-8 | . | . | CASSLEGPHQPQHF | TGTGCCAGCAGCTTAGAGGGGCCCCATCAGCCCCAGCATTTT
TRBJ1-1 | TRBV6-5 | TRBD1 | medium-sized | CASSYSVGQGAEAFF | TGTGCCAGCAGTTACTCGGTGGGACAGGGAGCTGAAGCTTTCTTT
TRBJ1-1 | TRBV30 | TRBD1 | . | CAWSVLRGQGNTEAFF | TGTGCCTGGAGTGTTCTGCGGGGACAGGGGAACACTGAAGCTTTCTTT
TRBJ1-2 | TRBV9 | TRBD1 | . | CASSPTGGVYGYTF | TGTGCCAGCAGCCCTACAGGGGGGGTATATGGCTACACCTTC
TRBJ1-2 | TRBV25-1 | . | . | CASSETPGYEGYTF | TGTGCCAGCAGTGAAACCCCAGGGTATGAAGGCTACACCTTC
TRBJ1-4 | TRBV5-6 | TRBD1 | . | CASSFGTGSEKLFF | TGTGCCAGCAGCTTCGGGACAGGGAGTGAAAAACTGTTTTTT
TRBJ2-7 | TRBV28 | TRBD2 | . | CASRSEASGGVYEQYF | TGTGCCAGCAGATCCGAAGCTAGCGGGGGGGTGTACGAGCAGTACTTC
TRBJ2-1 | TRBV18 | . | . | CASSPARVAANEQFF | TGTGCCAGCTCACCCGCCCGGGTGGCGGCGAATGAGCAGTTCTTC
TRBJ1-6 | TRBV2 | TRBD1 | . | CASRWTGEGNSPLHF | TGTGCCAGCAGGTGGACAGGGGAGGGGAATTCACCCCTCCACTTT
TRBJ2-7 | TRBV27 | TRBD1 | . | CASSLRAGGYYEQYF | TGTGCCAGCAGTTTGAGGGCAGGGGGATACTACGAGCAGTACTTC
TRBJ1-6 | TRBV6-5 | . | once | CASSFLSSYNSPLHF | TGTGCCAGCAGTTTTTTGAGCTCCTATAATTCACCCCTCCACTTT
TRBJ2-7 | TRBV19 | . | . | CASRLTVHSYEQYF | TGTGCCAGTAGGTTAACAGTCCACTCCTACGAGCAGTACTTC
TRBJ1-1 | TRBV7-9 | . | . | CASSLPLRGSPEAFF | TGTGCCAGCAGCTTACCTCTCAGGGGTTCCCCTGAAGCTTTCTTT
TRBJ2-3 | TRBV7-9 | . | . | CASSFVLYTDTQYF | TGTGCCAGCAGCTTCGTTCTTTACACAGATACGCAGTATTTT
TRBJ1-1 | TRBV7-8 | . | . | CASSSPWTESSRLEAFF | TGTGCCAGCAGTTCACCTTGGACAGAATCCTCGAGATTGGAAGCTTTCTTT
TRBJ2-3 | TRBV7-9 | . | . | CASSHPQGTDTQYF | TGTGCCAGCAGCCACCCTCAGGGTACAGATACGCAGTATTTT
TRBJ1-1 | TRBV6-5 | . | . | CASKISELMVAFF | TGTGCCAGCAAGATCTCGGAGCTGATGGTGGCTTTCTTT
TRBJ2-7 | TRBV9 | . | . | CASSVDDSYEQYF | TGTGCCAGCAGCGTCGACGACAGCTACGAGCAGTACTTC
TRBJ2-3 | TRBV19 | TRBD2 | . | CASSFLAGDSTDTQYF | TGTGCCAGTAGTTTCTTAGCGGGGGATAGCACAGATACGCAGTATTTT
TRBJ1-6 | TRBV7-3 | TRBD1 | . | CASSFEGAGSPLHF | TGTGCCAGCAGCTTCGAGGGGGCAGGGTCACCCCTCCACTTT
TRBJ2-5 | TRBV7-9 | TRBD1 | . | CASSSEDRVQETQYF | TGTGCCAGCAGCTCCGAGGACAGGGTCCAAGAGACCCAGTACTTC
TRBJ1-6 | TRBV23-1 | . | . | CASTPSNTGTSDTYNSPLHF | TGCGCCAGCACTCCCTCAAATACCGGGACAAGTGATACCTATAATTCACCCCTCCACTTT
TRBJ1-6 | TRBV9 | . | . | CASSVVEGYNSPLHF | TGTGCCAGCAGCGTAGTGGAGGGTTATAATTCACCCCTCCACTTT
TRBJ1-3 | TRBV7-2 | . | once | CASSLMGLGNTIYF | TGTGCCAGCAGCTTAATGGGGCTTGGAAACACCATATATTTT
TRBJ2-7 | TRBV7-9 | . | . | CASSSTFLEQYF | TGTGCCAGCAGCTCTACTTTCCTCGAGCAGTACTTC
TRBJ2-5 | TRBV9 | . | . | CASSPWGETQETQYF | TGTGCCAGCAGCCCTTGGGGGGAGACCCAAGAGACCCAGTACTTC
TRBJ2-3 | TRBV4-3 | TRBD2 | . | CASSQDGGGSDTQYF | TGCGCCAGCAGCCAAGATGGCGGGGGGTCAGATACGCAGTATTTT
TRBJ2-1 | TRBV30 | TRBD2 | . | CAWSGLAGWSSSYNEQFF | TGTGCCTGGAGCGGGCTAGCGGGGTGGTCCAGCTCCTACAATGAGCAGTTCTTC
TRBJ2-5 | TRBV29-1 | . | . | CSVEGFWQQETQYF | TGCAGCGTTGAAGGTTTTTGGCAACAAGAGACCCAGTACTTC
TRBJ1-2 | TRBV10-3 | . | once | CATLDSFYGYTF | TGTGCCACCCTCGACAGTTTCTATGGCTACACCTTC
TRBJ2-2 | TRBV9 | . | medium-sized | CASRPGNSNTGELFF | TGTGCCAGCAGGCCAGGGAATTCGAACACCGGGGAGCTGTTTTTT
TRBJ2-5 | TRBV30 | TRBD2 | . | CAWAGGYQETQYF | TGTGCCTGGGCGGGGGGGTACCAAGAGACCCAGTACTTC
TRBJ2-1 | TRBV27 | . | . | CASRPDPGSYNEQFF | TGTGCCAGCCGTCCTGATCCGGGCTCCTACAATGAGCAGTTCTTC